Each of the 32 T cell receptor beta chains below was sequenced from the same sample in a study of shared clonotypes between healthy human individuals. The data were produced by immunoSEQ multiplex PCR, yet TCRdb's version contains in-frame clones alone and is incomplete. Here the sample spans 1.6 million or so clones, roughly 96% being singletons. The source material was naive CD4+ T cells sorted from blood. As for subset: CD45RA+ positively selected. These receptors came from a man aged 25 to 40 in good health.

The chain uses TRBV6-1 and TRBJ2-7, with D perhaps TRBD2 (6 bases). The CDR3 has 13 residues. The V and J ends lost 3 bases and 2 bases respectively, with 8 bases between them. Germline V gene lookup returns CDR1 MNHNS and CDR2 SASEGT. The CDR3 DNA is TGTGCCAGCAGTGATAGCGGAACCTACGAGCAGTACTTC. This encodes CASSDSGTYEQYF.

The chain has TRBV19 and TRBJ2-7, with 9 nucleotides matching TRBD2. V was clipped by 2 bases and J by 3 bases; unmatched bases: 17. CDR3 size: 19 residues. Germline loops: CDR1 LNHDA, CDR2 SQIVND (reference sequence). CDR3 bases: TGTGCCAGTAGTATATCGGCAGGGGGTTACAGCGGGAGGAGCTACGAGCAGTACTTC. Translated: CASSISAGGYSGRSYEQYF. Supplemented by reference TRBV19 and TRBJ2-7, the full variable domain reads DGGITQSPKYLFRKEGQNVTLSCEQNLNHDAMYWYRQDPGQGLRLIYYSQIVNDFQKGDIAEGYSVSREKKESFPLTVTSAQKNPTAFYLCASSISAGGYSGRSYEQYFGPGTRLTVT.

This chain connects TRBV30 to TRBJ2-7, with 9 bases identical to TRBD1. After removal of 4 bases from V and 2 bases from J, the junction contained 6 bases not matched to a gene. CDR1 GTSNPN and CDR2 SVGIG come from the germline V gene (reference sequence). The CDR3 length is 14 residues. This CDR3 reads CAWNRDRVAYEQYF. The CDR3 nucleotides are TGTGCCTGGAACCGGGACAGGGTCGCCTACGAGCAGTACTTC.

The J gene is TRBJ2-5, the V gene TRBV16; 8 nucleotides agree with TRBD2. CDR3 length: 13 residues. V shed 5 bases, J shed 2 bases, and the junction held 1 base outside the gene matches. Germline CDR1 is KGHSY and CDR2 is FQNENV. The CDR3 DNA is TGTGCCAGCAGCGGGACTAGACAAGAGACCCAGTACTTC. Encoded protein: CASSGTRQETQYF.

This chain joins TRBV5-1 and TRBJ2-6; 10 bases agree with TRBD1. The CDR3 has 18 amino acids. Trimming cost V 4 bases and J 2 bases; bases outside gene matches: 9. CDR1 is SGHRS, CDR2 YFSETQ, per germline. Here the CDR3 reads CASSSPVGQGAGANVLTF. The CDR3 nucleotides are TGCGCCAGCAGCAGTCCGGTAGGACAGGGGGCTGGGGCCAACGTCCTGACTTTC.

The rearrangement uses TRBV6-1 and TRBJ1-1; the D is unclear. The CDR3 contains 12 residues. With 4 bases removed from V and 0 bases from J, the gap between germline ends came to 3 bases. Per the germline V gene, CDR1 is MNHNS and CDR2 is SASEGT. This chain's CDR3 is CASSVVNTEAFF. In DNA, the CDR3 is TGTGCCAGCAGTGTAGTGAACACTGAAGCTTTCTTT.

The V gene is TRBV28, the J gene TRBJ2-7; 10 nucleotides match TRBD1. Germline CDR1 and CDR2: MDHEN and SYDVKM. The CDR3 consists of 15 residues. V was pared by 4 bases and J by 4 bases, with 7 bases of the junction left unmatched. The CDR3 nucleotides read TGTGCCAGCAGTTCTCGACAGGGGGCGTGGTACGAGCAGTACTTC. Its protein product is CASSSRQGAWYEQYF.

This chain joins TRBV11-2 and TRBJ1-4; TRBD1 matches at 7 bases. Germline values: CDR1 SGHAT, CDR2 FQNNGV. Trimming took 1 base from V and 0 from J; bases not matched to a gene: 5. This CDR3 has 17 amino acids. CDR3 sequence: CASSLVRTGATNEKLFF. The CDR3 coding sequence is TGTGCCAGCAGCTTAGTAAGGACAGGTGCAACTAATGAAAAACTGTTTTTT.

The V gene is TRBV5-1, the J gene TRBJ1-4, with D maybe TRBD1 (5 bases). The CDR3 spans 15 residues. Trimming took 4 bases from V and 5 from J, leaving 15 bases between them. Per the germline V gene, CDR1 is SGHRS and CDR2 is YFSETQ. CDR3 in DNA: TGCGCCAGCAGCGTTCACGGGGCCCAGAATGAAAAACTGTTTTTT. It encodes CASSVHGAQNEKLFF.

This rearrangement joins TRBV19 to TRBJ2-2, with TRBD2 as a possible D gene (6 bases). CDR1 and CDR2 (germline): LNHDA, SQIVND (reference sequence). V was shortened by 8 bases and J by 9 bases, with 22 bases between the two germline ends. This CDR3 is 15 amino acids long. In nucleotides, the CDR3 is TGTGCCAGTTCCATCCGGGTGCGGGACCACCGGGAGCTGTTTTTT. It translates to CASSIRVRDHRELFF.

The chain combines TRBV18 with TRBJ1-1; 9 bases line up with TRBD1. Germline V gene lookup returns CDR1 KGHSH and CDR2 LQKENI. V was pared by 3 bases and J by 7 bases, with 6 bases of the junction left unmatched. There are 14 residues in the CDR3. The CDR3 DNA sequence: TGTGCCAGCTCACCGTCCCGGGACAGGGTTGAAGCTTTCTTT. It codes for CASSPSRDRVEAFF.

The rearrangement joins TRBV7-9 to TRBJ1-4; no definite D call. CDR1 and CDR2 (germline): SEHNR, FQNEAQ (reference sequence). The V end was cut by 3 bases, the J end by 6 bases, with 14 bases between. This CDR3 comprises 15 residues. CDR3 residues: CASSFPSRSYEKLFF. The CDR3 nucleotides are TGTGCCAGCAGCTTTCCGTCCCGGTCGTATGAAAAACTGTTTTTT.

This chain links TRBV19 with TRBJ2-5; TRBD1 might be the D (5 bases). Trimming pared 2 bases from V and 4 bases from J, leaving 8 bases between. Looked up from germline, CDR1 is LNHDA and CDR2 is SQIVND (reference sequence). CDR3 length equals 13 residues. The CDR3 nucleotides are TGTGCCAGTAGTATACAAGGGGCAGAGACCCAGTACTTC. This gives the protein CASSIQGAETQYF.

V is TRBV28 and J is TRBJ2-7, with D unresolved. From germline, CDR1 is MDHEN and CDR2 SYDVKM. Trimming cost V 4 bases and J 3 bases, with 10 bases left between them. The CDR3 totals 13 residues. CDR3: CASSSSGFYEQYF. In DNA, the CDR3 is TGTGCCAGCAGTTCTTCAGGTTTCTACGAGCAGTACTTC.

The rearrangement uses TRBV27 and TRBJ2-7; D perhaps matches TRBD2 (6 bases). CDR1 MNHEY and CDR2 SMNVEV come from the germline V gene (reference sequence). The V gene lost 5 bases and the J gene lost 2 bases, with 22 bases spanning the gap. This CDR3 spans 17 amino acids. CDR3 sequence reads: CASSTKGPAGGAYEQYF. The DNA of the CDR3 is TGTGCCAGCAGTACCAAGGGCCCGGCAGGCGGGGCCTACGAGCAGTACTTC.

V and J are TRBV5-1 and TRBJ2-7, with 10 bases identical to TRBD2. Trimming cost V 0 bases and J 6 bases; bases outside gene matches: 3. The germline CDR1 and CDR2 sequences are SGHRS and YFSETQ. The CDR3 runs to 14 residues. The CDR3 here is CASSLASGSFEQYF. The CDR3 DNA is TGCGCCAGCAGCTTGGCTAGCGGGAGTTTCGAGCAGTACTTC. Using reference TRBV5-1 and TRBJ2-7 for the parts outside the CDR3, the full variable domain is KAGVTQTPRYLIKTRGQQVTLSCSPISGHRSVSWYQQTPGQGLQFLFEYFSETQRNKGNFPGRFSGRQFSNSRSEMNVSTLELGDSALYLCASSLASGSFEQYFGPGTRLTVT.

The chain carries TRBV5-1 and TRBJ1-2, with D unclear. CDR3 length: 13 amino acids. Germline CDR1 reads SGHRS; CDR2 reads YFSETQ. V was cut by 4 bases and J by 5 bases, with 12 bases left in between. CDR3 region: CASSMSTVYGYTF. Here the CDR3 DNA reads TGCGCCAGCAGCATGTCGACGGTGTATGGCTACACCTTC.

The J gene is TRBJ2-2, the V gene TRBV18, with 7 nucleotides matching TRBD2. The J segment lost 2 bases and the V segment lost 1 base, leaving 7 bases of the junction unmatched. In germline, CDR1 is KGHSH, CDR2 LQKENI. This CDR3 is built from 17 residues. The CDR3 nucleotides are TGTGCCAGCTCACCACTCTACGGGGGACTAAACACCGGGGAGCTGTTTTTT. Encoded protein: CASSPLYGGLNTGELFF.

The gene calls are TRBV10-3 and TRBJ2-2, with D possibly matching TRBD1 (5 bases). Germline V gene lookup returns CDR1 ENHRY and CDR2 SYGVKD. This CDR3 is built from 17 residues. V was trimmed by 3 bases and J by 0 bases, leaving 14 bases between them. CDR3 DNA sequence: TGTGCCATCAGTGAAGGTGGCACAGGCGCGAACACCGGGGAGCTGTTTTTT. Its translation is CAISEGGTGANTGELFF.

The rearrangement joins TRBV7-8 to TRBJ2-3; either TRBD1 or TRBD2 may fit D (5 bases each). V was trimmed by 5 bases and J by 0 bases, leaving 9 bases between them. This CDR3 contains 14 residues. Per the germline V gene, CDR1 is SGHVS and CDR2 is FQNEAQ. The CDR3 is CASSLRESTDTQYF. The CDR3 DNA sequence: TGTGCCAGCAGCCTCAGGGAGAGCACAGATACGCAGTATTTT.

The V gene is TRBV18, the J gene TRBJ2-2; D gene unclear. Germline loops: CDR1 KGHSH, CDR2 LQKENI. The V end was cut by 4 bases, the J end by 4 bases, with 13 bases between. The CDR3 is 15 amino acids. The DNA for the CDR3 is TGTGCCAGCTCACAAACGTTGGGTGTCACCGGGGAGCTGTTTTTT. Translated, it gives CASSQTLGVTGELFF. The whole variable domain, remainder taken from reference TRBV18 and TRBJ2-2, is NAGVMQNPRHLVRRRGQEARLRCSPMKGHSHVYWYRQLPEEGLKFMVYLQKENIIDESGMPKERFSAEFPKEGPSILRIQQVVRGDSAAYFCASSQTLGVTGELFFGEGSRLTVL.

This sequence joins TRBV7-8 and TRBJ2-7; D possibly corresponds to TRBD2 (6 bases). Trimming left V 6 bases short and J 5 bases short, with 20 bases between. This CDR3 is built from 15 residues. Germline values: CDR1 SGHVS, CDR2 FQNEAQ. Here the CDR3 DNA reads TGTGCCAGCAGAACCGTTCGGGGAGGATCAAACGAGCAGTACTTC. Translated: CASRTVRGGSNEQYF.

CDR3 amino acids: CASSVDETGAYNEQFF. CDR3 DNA: TGTGCCAGCAGCGTAGACGAAACGGGGGCCTACAATGAGCAGTTCTTC. This sequence joins TRBV9 and TRBJ2-1; D perhaps matches TRBD2 (6 bases). Germline CDR1 and CDR2: SGDLS and YYNGEE. This CDR3 is 16 amino acids long. V lost 0 bases, J lost 2 bases, and 12 bases lay in between.

The gene calls are TRBV5-4 and TRBJ2-5; either TRBD1 or TRBD2 may fit D (5 bases each). The V and J ends lost 4 bases and 5 bases respectively, with 12 bases between them. Per the germline V gene, CDR1 is SGHNT and CDR2 is YYREEE (reference sequence). The CDR3 length is 13 residues. The DNA of the CDR3 is TGTGCCAGCAGCATAGGGACGTCGGAGACCCAGTACTTC. It translates to CASSIGTSETQYF.

The genes are TRBV2 and TRBJ1-4; no clear D. Germline CDR1 is SNHLY and CDR2 is FYNNEI. Trimming stripped 3 bases from V and 8 bases from J, with 13 bases between. The CDR3 spans 14 residues. CDR3 residues: CASSDYRVREKLFF. The CDR3 bases are TGTGCCAGCAGTGATTACCGTGTTCGAGAAAAACTGTTTTTT. Drawing the rest from reference TRBV2 and TRBJ1-4, the complete variable domain is EPEVTQTPSHQVTQMGQEVILRCVPISNHLYFYWYRQILGQKVEFLVSFYNNEISEKSEIFDDQFSVERPDGSNFTLKIRSTKLEDSAMYFCASSDYRVREKLFFGSGTQLSVL.

The rearrangement joins TRBV2 to TRBJ2-2, with D unresolved. This CDR3 has 12 amino acids. V lost 5 bases and J lost 6, with 7 bases in between. Germline V gene sequence: CDR1 SNHLY, CDR2 FYNNEI. CDR3 DNA sequence: TGTGCCAGCAGTTTCCCGGCCGGGGAGCTGTTTTTT. It specifies CASSFPAGELFF.

V usage is TRBV28 and J usage is TRBJ2-6, with D tentatively TRBD1 (5 bases). Germline V CDR1 and CDR2: MDHEN, SYDVKM. Deletions cut 10 bases from V and 2 bases from J, with 9 bases between. This CDR3 comprises 13 residues. CDR3 sequence: CAISGPGANVLTF. CDR3 DNA: TGTGCCATCTCAGGGCCTGGGGCCAACGTCCTGACTTTC.

This clone occurred once. This sequence joins TRBV7-6 and TRBJ2-7; D perhaps matches TRBD1 (5 bases). Germline loops: CDR1 SGHVS, CDR2 FNYEAQ. V shed 1 base and J shed 2 bases, with 9 bases lying between them. This CDR3 contains 14 residues. CDR3 nucleotide sequence: TGTGCCAGCAGCTTAGGGGGCAGCGCCTACGAGCAGTACTTC. Protein: CASSLGGSAYEQYF.

CDR3: CASSLRGRAPNTGELFF. The DNA of the CDR3 is TGTGCCAGCAGCTTACGCGGGAGGGCCCCGAACACCGGGGAGCTGTTTTTT. The chain recombines TRBV11-2 with TRBJ2-2; TRBD2 aligns across 9 bases. Germline assignment: CDR1 SGHAT and CDR2 FQNNGV. The CDR3 runs to 17 residues. Trimming cost V 2 bases and J 0 bases; bases outside gene matches: 4.

This chain links TRBV7-2 with TRBJ2-1, with D uncertain. V lost 0 bases and J lost 5, with 11 bases in between. The V gene's germline CDR1 is SGHTA and CDR2 FQGNSA. The length of the CDR3 is 15 residues. CDR3 bases: TGTGCCAGCAGCTTAGCAGGAGCGCGGCACAATGAGCAGTTCTTC. Translating it yields CASSLAGARHNEQFF.

V and J are TRBV9 and TRBJ1-3; no definite D call. The V gene's germline CDR1 is SGDLS and CDR2 YYNGEE. V lost 0 bases and J lost 0, with 16 bases in between. The CDR3 extends over 18 amino acids. The CDR3 sequence is CASSVVPVGQTSGNTIYF. The DNA of the CDR3 is TGTGCCAGCAGCGTAGTCCCCGTCGGCCAAACCTCTGGAAACACCATATATTTT.

A word on this clone: Other DNA sequences in this specimen translate into the identical CDR3. V and J are TRBV18 and TRBJ1-1, with D maybe TRBD1 (6 bases). V was clipped by 6 bases and J by 2 bases, with 10 bases between them. Germline CDR1 KGHSH, CDR2 LQKENI. The CDR3 length is 13 residues. The CDR3 coding sequence is TGTGCCAGCTCGCCGGGACAAAACACTGAAGCTTTCTTT. This codes for CASSPGQNTEAFF.